Shown below are 2 T cell receptor beta chains from a single sample sequenced in a study of cytomegalovirus exposure and HLA in healthy donors. It was with 60 Vbeta and 13 Jbeta primers that the PCR ran. Using immunoSEQ multiplex PCR, the repertoire was profiled, and TCRdb retains in-frame clones only, with some absent. The listing contains about 96,000 clones. The sequenced sample was PBMCs. These receptors were obtained from a woman in her twenties or thirties in good health and CMV-seronegative.

V usage is TRBV6-1 and J usage is TRBJ2-5; 9 bases are shared with TRBD1. Germline CDR1 is MNHNS and CDR2 is SASEGT. The CDR3 loop spans 12 amino acids. V lost 6 bases, J lost 5 bases, and 1 base stayed unmatched. The CDR3 loop is CASSGQGETQYF. CDR3 sequence (DNA): TGTGCCAGCAGCGGACAGGGGGAGACCCAGTACTTC.

This chain connects TRBV28 to TRBJ1-2; 11 bases line up with TRBD1. Germline CDR1 is MDHEN and CDR2 is SYDVKM. The CDR3 has 14 amino acids. The junction had 10 bases not matched to a gene; V was cut back by 8 bases and J by 8 bases. The CDR3 reads CASYPADRGRGYTF. CDR3 DNA: TGTGCCAGCTACCCGGCGGACAGGGGGCGCGGCTACACCTTC.